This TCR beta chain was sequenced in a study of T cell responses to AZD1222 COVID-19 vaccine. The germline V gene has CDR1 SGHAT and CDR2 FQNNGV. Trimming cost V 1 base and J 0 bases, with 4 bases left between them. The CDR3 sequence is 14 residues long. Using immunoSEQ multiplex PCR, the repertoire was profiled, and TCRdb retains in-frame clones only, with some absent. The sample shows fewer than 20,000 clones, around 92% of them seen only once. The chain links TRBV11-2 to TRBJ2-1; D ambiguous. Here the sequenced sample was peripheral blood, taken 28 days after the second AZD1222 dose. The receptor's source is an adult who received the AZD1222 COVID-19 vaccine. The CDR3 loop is CASSLAGSYNEQFF. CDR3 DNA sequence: TGTGCCAGCAGCTTAGCGGGCTCCTACAATGAGCAGTTCTTC. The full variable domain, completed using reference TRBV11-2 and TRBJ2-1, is EAGVAQSPRYKIIEKRQSVAFWCNPISGHATLYWYQQILGQGPKLLIQFQNNGVVDDSQLPKDRFSAERLKGVDSTLKIQPAKLEDSAVYLCASSLAGSYNEQFFGPGTRLTVL.